This is a list of T cell receptor beta chains from one sample in a study of blood T cell repertoires in COVID-19. Libraries were prepared by immunoSEQ multiplex PCR; TCRdb keeps only in-frame clonotypes and omits some of them. Of roughly 230,000 clones in the sample, roughly 84% were seen once. Sample: PBMCs or T cells enriched from blood (not recorded which). The receptors derive from a woman in her fifties or sixties who had been exposed to COVID-19. Both conserved end residues are part of each CDR3. The D gene is left open where the match is weak. Expanded clones get a size class; other rows say once, few or many, or leave the size out.

J,size,D,V,DNA,CDR3
TRBJ1-5,-,-,TRBV6-2/TRBV6-3,TGTGCCAGCAGTTACGCCCTTCGGGTAAGCAATCAGCCCCAGCATTTT,CASSYALRVSNQPQHF
TRBJ2-7,-,-,TRBV3-1/TRBV3-2,TGTGCCAGCAGCCCCCAGCGACGGGTCTACGAGCAGTACTTC,CASSPQRRVYEQYF
TRBJ1-1,-,-,TRBV5-8,TGTGCCAGCAGCCCCTACCGCGGGGGGAACACTGAAGCTTTCTTT,CASSPYRGGNTEAFF
TRBJ1-6,-,TRBD1,TRBV6-2/TRBV6-3,TGTGCCAGCAGCCCTTTGTCCGGGACAGATAATTCACCCCTCCACTTT,CASSPLSGTDNSPLHF
TRBJ1-1,few,-,TRBV25-1,TGTGCCAGCAGTGGGGGACACGTAGTGAACACTGAAGCTTTCTTT,CASSGGHVVNTEAFF
TRBJ2-1,-,-,TRBV5-4,TGTGCCAGCAGCTTTAAGGGACAAGCGTACAATGAGCAGTTCTTC,CASSFKGQAYNEQFF
TRBJ1-6,-,TRBD1,TRBV18,TGTGCCAGCTCCTTACAAGGAGGGACAGGGGACAATTCACCCCTCCACTTT,CASSLQGGTGDNSPLHF
TRBJ2-3,once,TRBD1,TRBV6-1,TGTGCCAGCAGTGATTATGGGACAGGCACAGATACGCAGTATTTT,CASSDYGTGTDTQYF
TRBJ1-4,once,-,TRBV9,TGTGCCAGCAGCCGCCAGGGAGGTAATGAAAAACTGTTTTTT,CASSRQGGNEKLFF
TRBJ1-2,once,-,TRBV5-1,TGCGCCAGCAGCTTCGGAACAGGACCCGGCTATGGCTACACCTTC,CASSFGTGPGYGYTF
TRBJ2-7,few,TRBD2,TRBV11-2,TGTGCCAGCAGCGGCAGCGGGGCCGTTATATACGAGCAGTACTTC,CASSGSGAVIYEQYF
TRBJ1-5,few,-,TRBV19,TGTGCCAGTAGTATACAGTATAGCAATCAGCCCCAGCATTTT,CASSIQYSNQPQHF
TRBJ2-7,-,-,TRBV6-2/TRBV6-3,TGTGCCAGCAGTACCTCCGGGACTGGATATTACGAGCAGTACTTC,CASSTSGTGYYEQYF
TRBJ1-1,-,-,TRBV27,TGTGCCAGCTCCTCCCTAGGAAGGGAAGCTTTCTTT,CASSSLGREAFF
TRBJ1-5,-,-,TRBV5-1,TGCGCCAGCAGCTTGGACGGGGGGCCGGTTCAGCCCCAGCATTTT,CASSLDGGPVQPQHF
TRBJ1-2,-,TRBD1,TRBV7-3,TGTGCCAGCAGCCCCGGGACAGGGGCCGCCTATACCTTC,CASSPGTGAAYTF
TRBJ2-7,-,-,TRBV4-3,TGCGCCAGCAGCCAATATCGACAGGGAGGCGAGCAGTACTTC,CASSQYRQGGEQYF
TRBJ2-7,many,-,TRBV7-6,TGTGCCAGCAGCCGCAGCGAGAACTACGAGCAGTACTTC,CASSRSENYEQYF
TRBJ2-3,-,-,TRBV6-1,TGTGCCAGCAGTGAAACTTTTGCGAGAACAGATACGCAGTATTTT,CASSETFARTDTQYF
TRBJ1-1,-,TRBD1,TRBV7-9,TGTGCCAGCAGCTTAGGGGTCATGACAGGGGCGGAAACTGAAGCTTTCTTT,CASSLGVMTGAETEAFF
TRBJ2-2,-,TRBD2,TRBV12-3/TRBV12-4,TGTGCCAGCAATGAGCGGGGCACCGGGGAGCTGTTTTTT,CASNERGTGELFF
TRBJ1-6,-,TRBD1,TRBV7-2,TGTGCCAGCAGCTTCGACAGGGGGAGTGGTTGGAATTCACCCCTCCACTTT,CASSFDRGSGWNSPLHF
TRBJ1-5,-,-,TRBV19,TGTGCCGCTTCGTCCTATAGCAATCAGCCCCAGCATTTT,CAASSYSNQPQHF
TRBJ2-7,-,-,TRBV10-3,TGTGCCATCAGTGAATCGGGGAGCTCCTACGAGCAGTACTTC,CAISESGSSYEQYF
TRBJ1-1,-,-,TRBV9,TGTGCCAGCAGCGTCGGAGGGAAGGACACTGAAGCTTTCTTT,CASSVGGKDTEAFF
TRBJ1-4,-,TRBD1,TRBV19,TGTGCCAGTAGTACGGGACAGGGGGCTAATGAAAAACTGTTTTTT,CASSTGQGANEKLFF
TRBJ2-3,-,-,TRBV19,TGTGCCACCTCGGTACGGGGGACCACAGATACGCAGTATTTT,CATSVRGTTDTQYF
TRBJ1-2,-,-,TRBV28,TGTGCCAGCAGTCGCCCGCGGGACCCCGGGTATGGCTACACCTTC,CASSRPRDPGYGYTF
TRBJ2-2,-,TRBD2,TRBV19,TGTGCCAGTAGTATAGGGGCCCTAGCGGGCTGGGGCGGGGAGCTGTTTTTT,CASSIGALAGWGGELFF
TRBJ2-5,-,TRBD1,TRBV5-1,TGCGCCAGCAGCTTGTCAGGGGGCTTAGAGACCCAGTACTTC,CASSLSGGLETQYF
TRBJ1-3,-,-,TRBV4-3,TGCGCCAGCAGCCGGATTGGAGGCCCCGGAAACACCATATATTTT,CASSRIGGPGNTIYF
TRBJ1-6,-,-,TRBV4-1,TGCGCCAGCAGCCAAGAAGGGCGGACCAGCGGTTCACCCCTCCACTTT,CASSQEGRTSGSPLHF
TRBJ2-5,-,TRBD1,TRBV5-4,TGTGCCAGCAGCCCTGGACAGGATCAAGAGACCCAGTACTTC,CASSPGQDQETQYF
TRBJ2-3,-,TRBD2,TRBV5-8,TGTGCCAGCAGCTGGACTAGCGGGGGGACAGATACGCAGTATTTT,CASSWTSGGTDTQYF
TRBJ2-3,few,TRBD2,TRBV5-1,TGCGCCAGCAGCAGGAATAGCGGGGGGGCAGCGGATACGCAGTATTTT,CASSRNSGGAADTQYF
TRBJ1-1,-,-,TRBV6-2/TRBV6-3,TGTGCCAGCAGTTACTCCGGGGGGAGAGGCACTGAAGCTTTCTTT,CASSYSGGRGTEAFF
TRBJ1-2,-,-,TRBV6-5,TGTGCCAGCGAGGGGGGGTATGGCTACACCTTC,CASEGGYGYTF
TRBJ2-4,-,-,TRBV5-1,TGCGCCAGCAGCTTGAGGGAGAGGGACATTCAGTACTTC,CASSLRERDIQYF
TRBJ1-2,-,TRBD1,TRBV5-1,TGCGCCAGCAGTGGACAGGGAGACTATGGCTACACCTTC,CASSGQGDYGYTF
TRBJ2-1,-,TRBD2,TRBV7-2,TGTGCCAGCACCTGGGGTAGCGGGGGGGTTGAGCAGTTCTTC,CASTWGSGGVEQFF
TRBJ2-3,-,-,TRBV18,TGTGCCAGCTCACGCGACAGTAGCACAGATACGCAGTATTTT,CASSRDSSTDTQYF